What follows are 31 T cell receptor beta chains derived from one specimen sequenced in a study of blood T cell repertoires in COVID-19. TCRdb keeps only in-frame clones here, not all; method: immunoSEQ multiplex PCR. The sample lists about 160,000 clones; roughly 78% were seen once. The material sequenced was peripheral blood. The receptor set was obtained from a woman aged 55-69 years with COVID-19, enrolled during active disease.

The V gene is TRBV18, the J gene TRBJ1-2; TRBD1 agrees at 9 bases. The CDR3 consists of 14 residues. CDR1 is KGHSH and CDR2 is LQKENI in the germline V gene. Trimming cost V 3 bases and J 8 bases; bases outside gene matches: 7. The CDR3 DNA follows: TGTGCCAGCTCACCGGACTACAGGGGGCAAGGCTACACCTTC. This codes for CASSPDYRGQGYTF.

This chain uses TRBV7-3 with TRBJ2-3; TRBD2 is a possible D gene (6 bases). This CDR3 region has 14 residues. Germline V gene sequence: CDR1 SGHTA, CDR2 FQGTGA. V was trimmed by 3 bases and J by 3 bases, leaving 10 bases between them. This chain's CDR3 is CASSLVGRTDTQYF. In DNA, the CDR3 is TGTGCCAGCAGCTTGGTGGGGAGGACAGATACGCAGTATTTT.

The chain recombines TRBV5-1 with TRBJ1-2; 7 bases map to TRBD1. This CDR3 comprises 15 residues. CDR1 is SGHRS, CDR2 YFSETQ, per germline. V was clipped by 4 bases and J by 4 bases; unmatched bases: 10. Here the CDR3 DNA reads TGCGCCAGCAGCCCCGGACAGGCTCGGGGCTATGGCTACACCTTC. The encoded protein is CASSPGQARGYGYTF.

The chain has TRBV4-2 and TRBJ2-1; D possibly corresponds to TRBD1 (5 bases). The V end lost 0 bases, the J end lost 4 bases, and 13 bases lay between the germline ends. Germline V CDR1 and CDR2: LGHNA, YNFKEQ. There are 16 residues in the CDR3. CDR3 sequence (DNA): TGTGCCAGCAGCCAAGAAAGTAGCAGGGCTTACAATGAGCAGTTCTTC. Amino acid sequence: CASSQESSRAYNEQFF.

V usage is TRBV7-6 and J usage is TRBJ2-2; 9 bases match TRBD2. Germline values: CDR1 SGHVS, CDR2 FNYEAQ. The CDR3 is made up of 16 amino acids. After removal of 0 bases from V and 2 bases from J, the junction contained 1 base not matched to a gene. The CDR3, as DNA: TGTGCCAGCAGCTTAGCTAGCGGGAGTAACACCGGGGAGCTGTTTTTT. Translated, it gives CASSLASGSNTGELFF.

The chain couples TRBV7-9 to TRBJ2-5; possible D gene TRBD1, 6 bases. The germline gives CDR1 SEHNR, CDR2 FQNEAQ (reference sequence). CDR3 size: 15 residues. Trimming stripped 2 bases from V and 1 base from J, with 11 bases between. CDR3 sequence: CASSLWDNFQETQYF. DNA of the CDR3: TGTGCCAGCAGCTTATGGGACAACTTCCAAGAGACCCAGTACTTC.

The CDR3 coding sequence is TGTGCCAGCAGCCCAAGACTAGCGGGCCATCGCGAGCAGTACTTC. Its protein product is CASSPRLAGHREQYF. The rearrangement uses TRBV11-3 and TRBJ2-7, with TRBD2 matching over 10 bases. The germline V gene encodes CDR1 SGHNT and CDR2 YENEEA. The CDR3 contains 15 residues. J lost 6 bases, V lost 5 bases, and 10 bases had no gene match.

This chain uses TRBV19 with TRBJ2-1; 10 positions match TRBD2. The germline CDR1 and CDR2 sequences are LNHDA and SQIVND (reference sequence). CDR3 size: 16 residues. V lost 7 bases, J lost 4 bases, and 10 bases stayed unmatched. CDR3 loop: CASTISGTSVYNEQFF. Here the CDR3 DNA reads TGTGCCAGTACCATCTCCGGGACTAGCGTTTACAATGAGCAGTTCTTC.

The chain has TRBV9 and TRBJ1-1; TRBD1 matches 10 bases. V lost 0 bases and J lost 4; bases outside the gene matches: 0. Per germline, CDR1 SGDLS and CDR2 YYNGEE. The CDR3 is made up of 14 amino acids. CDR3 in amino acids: CASSVGTGGTEAFF. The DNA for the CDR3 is TGTGCCAGCAGCGTAGGGACAGGGGGCACTGAAGCTTTCTTT.

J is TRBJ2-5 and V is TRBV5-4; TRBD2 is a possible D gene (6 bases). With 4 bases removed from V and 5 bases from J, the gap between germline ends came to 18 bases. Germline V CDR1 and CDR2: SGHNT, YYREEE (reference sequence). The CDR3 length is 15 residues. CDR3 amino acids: CASSHGGLTRETQYF. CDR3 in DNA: TGTGCCAGCAGCCACGGAGGACTAACAAGGGAGACCCAGTACTTC.

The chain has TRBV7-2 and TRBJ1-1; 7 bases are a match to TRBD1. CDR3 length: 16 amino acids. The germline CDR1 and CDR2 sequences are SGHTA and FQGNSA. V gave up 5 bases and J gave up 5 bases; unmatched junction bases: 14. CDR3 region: CASSPGLRQGRTEAFF. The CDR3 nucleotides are TGTGCCAGCAGCCCAGGCCTGCGACAGGGTCGGACTGAAGCTTTCTTT. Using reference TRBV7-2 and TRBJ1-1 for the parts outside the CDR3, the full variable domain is GAGVSQSPSNKVTEKGKDVELRCDPISGHTALYWYRQSLGQGLEFLIYFQGNSAPDKSGLPSDRFSAERTGGSVSTLTIQRTQQEDSAVYLCASSPGLRQGRTEAFFGQGTRLTVV.

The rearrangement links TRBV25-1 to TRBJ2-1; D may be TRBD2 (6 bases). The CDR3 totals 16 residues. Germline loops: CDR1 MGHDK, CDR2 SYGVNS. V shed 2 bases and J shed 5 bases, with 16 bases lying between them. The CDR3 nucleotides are TGTGCCAGCAGTGAAGAGATCGGGAGAGCTGACAATGAGCAGTTCTTC. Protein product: CASSEEIGRADNEQFF. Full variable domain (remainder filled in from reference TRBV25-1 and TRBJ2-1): EADIYQTPRYLVIGTGKKITLECSQTMGHDKMYWYQQDPGMELHLIHYSYGVNSTEKGDLSSESTVSRIRTEHFPLTLESARPSHTSQYLCASSEEIGRADNEQFFGPGTRLTVL.

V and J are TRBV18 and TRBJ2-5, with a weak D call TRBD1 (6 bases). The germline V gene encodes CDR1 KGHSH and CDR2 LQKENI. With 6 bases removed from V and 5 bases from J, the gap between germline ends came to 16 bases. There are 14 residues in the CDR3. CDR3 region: CASSAEGVMETQYF. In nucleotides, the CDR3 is TGTGCCAGCTCGGCCGAGGGGGTCATGGAGACCCAGTACTTC.

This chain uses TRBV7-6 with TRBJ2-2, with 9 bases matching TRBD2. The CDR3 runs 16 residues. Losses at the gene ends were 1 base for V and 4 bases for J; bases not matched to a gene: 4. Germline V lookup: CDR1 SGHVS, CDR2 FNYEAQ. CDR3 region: CASSLVAGEVTGELFF. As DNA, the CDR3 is TGTGCCAGCAGCTTAGTAGCGGGGGAGGTCACCGGGGAGCTGTTTTTT.

The CDR3 sequence is CASSIPGGAGNQPQHF. The DNA of the CDR3 is TGTGCCAGCAGCATACCAGGAGGCGCGGGCAATCAGCCCCAGCATTTT. The genes are TRBV28 and TRBJ1-5; unclear D gene. V gave up 6 bases and J gave up 2 bases, with 17 bases separating them. The germline gives CDR1 MDHEN, CDR2 SYDVKM. This CDR3 contains 16 residues.

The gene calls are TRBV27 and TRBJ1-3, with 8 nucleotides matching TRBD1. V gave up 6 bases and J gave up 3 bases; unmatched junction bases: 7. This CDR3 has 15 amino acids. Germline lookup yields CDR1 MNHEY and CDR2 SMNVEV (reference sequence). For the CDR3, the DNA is TGTGCCAGCAGCCCAACAGGGGGAAGTGGAAACACCATATATTTT. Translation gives CASSPTGGSGNTIYF.

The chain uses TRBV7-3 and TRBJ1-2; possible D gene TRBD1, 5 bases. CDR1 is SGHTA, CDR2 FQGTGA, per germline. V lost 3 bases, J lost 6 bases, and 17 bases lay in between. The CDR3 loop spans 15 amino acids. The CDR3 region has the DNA TGTGCCAGCAGCTTTTCCCCGCCAGGGAAGGATGGCTACACCTTC. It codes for CASSFSPPGKDGYTF.

This CDR3 reads CASSPFGYEQYF. The CDR3 DNA reads TGTGCCAGCAGCCCCTTCGGGTACGAGCAGTACTTC. The genes are TRBV7-2 and TRBJ2-7; unclear D gene. Trimming shortened V by 5 bases and J by 4 bases, and 9 bases separated the two germline ends. This CDR3 is 12 amino acids long. Germline V gives CDR1 SGHTA, CDR2 FQGNSA.

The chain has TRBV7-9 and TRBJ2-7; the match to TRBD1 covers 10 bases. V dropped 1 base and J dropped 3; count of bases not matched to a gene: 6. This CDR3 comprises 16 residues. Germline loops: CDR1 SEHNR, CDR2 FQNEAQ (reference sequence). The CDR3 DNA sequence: TGTGCCAGCAGCTTAGTGGTGGGGACAGGGGACTACGAGCAGTACTTC. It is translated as CASSLVVGTGDYEQYF.

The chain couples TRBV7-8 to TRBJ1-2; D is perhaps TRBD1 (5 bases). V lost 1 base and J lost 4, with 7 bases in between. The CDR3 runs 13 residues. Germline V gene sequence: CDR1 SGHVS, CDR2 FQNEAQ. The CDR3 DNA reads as TGTGCCAGCAGCTTAGACAGGATCTATGGCTACACCTTC. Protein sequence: CASSLDRIYGYTF.

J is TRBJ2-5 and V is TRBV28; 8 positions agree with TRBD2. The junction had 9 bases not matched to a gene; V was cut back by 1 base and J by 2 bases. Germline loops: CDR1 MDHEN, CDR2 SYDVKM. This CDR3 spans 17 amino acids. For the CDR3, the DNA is TGTGCCAGCAGTTTATTAGCGGGGCGATTAGTACAAGAGACCCAGTACTTC. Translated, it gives CASSLLAGRLVQETQYF.

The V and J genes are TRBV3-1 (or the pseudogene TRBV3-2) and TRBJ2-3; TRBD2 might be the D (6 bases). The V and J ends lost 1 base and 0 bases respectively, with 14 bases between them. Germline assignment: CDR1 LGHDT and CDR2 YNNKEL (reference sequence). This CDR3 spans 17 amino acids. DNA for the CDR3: TGTGCCAGCAGCCAAGCCGGAGGGGAGCAAAGCACAGATACGCAGTATTTT. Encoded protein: CASSQAGGEQSTDTQYF.

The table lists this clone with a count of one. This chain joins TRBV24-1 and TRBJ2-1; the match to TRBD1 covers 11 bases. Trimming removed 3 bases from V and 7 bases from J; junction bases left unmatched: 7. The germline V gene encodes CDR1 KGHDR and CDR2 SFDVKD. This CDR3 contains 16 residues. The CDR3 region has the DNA TGTGCCACCAGTGATCCCGGACAGGGGGCGGGAAATGAGCAGTTCTTC. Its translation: CATSDPGQGAGNEQFF.

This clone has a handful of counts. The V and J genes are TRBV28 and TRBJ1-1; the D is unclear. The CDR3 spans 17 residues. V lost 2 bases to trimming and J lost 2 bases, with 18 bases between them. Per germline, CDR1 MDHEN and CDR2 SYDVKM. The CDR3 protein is CASSLVVQIGDNTEAFF. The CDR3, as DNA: TGTGCCAGCAGTTTAGTGGTTCAAATCGGGGATAACACTGAAGCTTTCTTT.

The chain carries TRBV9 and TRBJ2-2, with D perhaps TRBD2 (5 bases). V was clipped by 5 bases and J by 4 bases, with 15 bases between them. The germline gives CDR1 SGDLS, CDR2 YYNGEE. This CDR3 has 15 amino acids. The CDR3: CASSPPGLRTGELFF. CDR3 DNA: TGTGCCAGCAGTCCGCCCGGACTCCGCACCGGGGAGCTGTTTTTT.

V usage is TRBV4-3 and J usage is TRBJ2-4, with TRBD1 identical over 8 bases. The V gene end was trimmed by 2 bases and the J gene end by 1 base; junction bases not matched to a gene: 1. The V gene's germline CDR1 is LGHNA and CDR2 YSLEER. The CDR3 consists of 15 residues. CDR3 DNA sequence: TGCGCCAGCAGCCAAAACAGGGGGGCCAAAAACATTCAGTACTTC. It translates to CASSQNRGAKNIQYF.

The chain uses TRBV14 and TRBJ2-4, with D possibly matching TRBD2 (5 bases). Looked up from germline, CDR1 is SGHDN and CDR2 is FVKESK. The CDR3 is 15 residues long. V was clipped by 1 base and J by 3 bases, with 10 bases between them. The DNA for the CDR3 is TGTGCCAGCAGCCAAGCGAGGACTGTCAAAAACATTCAGTACTTC. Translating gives CASSQARTVKNIQYF.

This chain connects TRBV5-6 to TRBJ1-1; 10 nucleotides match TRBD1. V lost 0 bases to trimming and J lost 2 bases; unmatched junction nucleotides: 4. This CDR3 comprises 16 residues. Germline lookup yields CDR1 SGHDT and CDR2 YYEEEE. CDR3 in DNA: TGTGCCAGCAGCTTGGCCGGGACAGGGGCAAACACTGAAGCTTTCTTT. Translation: CASSLAGTGANTEAFF.

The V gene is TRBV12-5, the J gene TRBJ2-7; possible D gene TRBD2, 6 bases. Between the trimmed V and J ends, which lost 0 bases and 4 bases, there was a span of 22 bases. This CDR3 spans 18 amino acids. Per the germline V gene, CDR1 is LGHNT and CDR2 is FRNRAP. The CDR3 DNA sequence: TGTGCTAGTGGTTTGGTACGGGAGACAAGCGCGGGGATGTACGAGCAGTACGTC. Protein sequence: CASGLVRETSAGMYEQYV.

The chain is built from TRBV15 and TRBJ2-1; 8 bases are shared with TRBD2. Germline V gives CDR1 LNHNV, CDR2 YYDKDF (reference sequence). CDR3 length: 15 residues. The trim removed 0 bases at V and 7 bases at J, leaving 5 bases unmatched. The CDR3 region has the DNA TGTGCCACCAGCAGAGATTGGCGACTAGCGAATGAGCAGTTCTTC. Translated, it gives CATSRDWRLANEQFF. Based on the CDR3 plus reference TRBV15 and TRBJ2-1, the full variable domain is DAMVIQNPRYQVTQFGKPVTLSCSQTLNHNVMYWYQQKSSQAPKLLFHYYDKDFNNEADTPDNFQSRRPNTSFCFLDIRSPGLGDTAMYLCATSRDWRLANEQFFGPGTRLTVL.

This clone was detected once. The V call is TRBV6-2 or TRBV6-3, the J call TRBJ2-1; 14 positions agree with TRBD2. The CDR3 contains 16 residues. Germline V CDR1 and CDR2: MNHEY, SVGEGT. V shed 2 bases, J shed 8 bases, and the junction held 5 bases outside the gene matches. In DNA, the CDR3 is TGTGCCAGCAGTTACCCGAGACTAGCGGGAGGGGATGAGCAGTTCTTC. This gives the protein CASSYPRLAGGDEQFF.